This section outlines one T cell receptor (beta chain) sequence together with its context. CDR3 size: 15 residues. After removal of 10 bases from V and 4 bases from J, the junction contained 11 bases not matched to a gene. The data belong to a study of T-cell memory formation after mild COVID-19. TCRdb analysed the 5' RACE reads with MiXCR anew, one entry per CDR3 protein. The profile shows 530,000 or so distinct CDR3 sequences, 15% to 20% of them singletons. The origin of this receptor is an adult woman who had mild COVID-19 (a few samples of this study predate the infection). Cell type and time point are not known. Input material: PBMCs or a T cell subset sorted from them (not recorded which). The chain recombines TRBV12-3 or TRBV12-4 with TRBJ2-1; 9 bases align to TRBD2. CDR3: CATSSRREGYNEQFF. The CDR3 DNA reads as TGTGCCACCTCCTCCCGGCGGGAGGGTTACAATGAGCAGTTCTTC.